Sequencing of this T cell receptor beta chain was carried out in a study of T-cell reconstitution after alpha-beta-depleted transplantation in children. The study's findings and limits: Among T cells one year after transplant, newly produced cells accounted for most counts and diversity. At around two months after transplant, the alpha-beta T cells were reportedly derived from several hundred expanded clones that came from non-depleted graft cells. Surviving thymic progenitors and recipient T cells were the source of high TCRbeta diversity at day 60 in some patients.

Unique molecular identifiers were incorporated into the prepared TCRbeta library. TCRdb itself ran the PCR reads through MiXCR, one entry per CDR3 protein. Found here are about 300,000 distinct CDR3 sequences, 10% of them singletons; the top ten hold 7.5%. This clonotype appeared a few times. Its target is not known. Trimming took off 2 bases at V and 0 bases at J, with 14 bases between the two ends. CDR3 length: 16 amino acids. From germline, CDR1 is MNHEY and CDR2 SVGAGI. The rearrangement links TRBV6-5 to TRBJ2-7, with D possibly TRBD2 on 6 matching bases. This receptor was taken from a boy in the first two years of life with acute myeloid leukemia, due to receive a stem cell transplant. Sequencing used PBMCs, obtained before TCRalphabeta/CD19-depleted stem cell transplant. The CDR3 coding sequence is TGTGCCAGCAGTTACCTCGGGAGACCTAGCTCCTACGAGCAGTACTTC. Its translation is CASSYLGRPSSYEQYF.